Given below is one TCR beta chain in context. In the same sample, other DNA sequences code for this CDR3. The data derive from a study of shared T cell receptors in the human thymus. Sequencing was performed with immunoSEQ multiplex PCR; in TCRdb, only in-frame clones are kept and a portion is missing. The sample gives roughly 550,000 clones, around three quarters of which show up once; more than 0.01% is in the top ten. The CDR3 has 13 amino acids. V shed 5 bases and J shed 3 bases, with 9 bases lying between them. From germline, CDR1 is MNHEY and CDR2 SMNVEV (reference sequence). This same sample was also taken into another study, of human thymus T cells. From that paper: Donors were healthy Finnish infants having corrective surgery for congenital heart defects. Resections were taken during corrective heart surgery, and the thymus tissue came from these. In thymic and blood repertoires alike, V and J usage looked biased. Related studies found that unrelated individuals share highly overlapping thymic repertoires.

This sequence was found in a boy in the first two years of life with a congenital heart defect. The gene calls are TRBV27 and TRBJ2-3; no definite D call. The source material was thymocytes. The CDR3 reads CASSPGDTDTQYF. In nucleotides, the CDR3 is TGTGCCAGCAGTCCCGGAGATACAGATACGCAGTATTTT.